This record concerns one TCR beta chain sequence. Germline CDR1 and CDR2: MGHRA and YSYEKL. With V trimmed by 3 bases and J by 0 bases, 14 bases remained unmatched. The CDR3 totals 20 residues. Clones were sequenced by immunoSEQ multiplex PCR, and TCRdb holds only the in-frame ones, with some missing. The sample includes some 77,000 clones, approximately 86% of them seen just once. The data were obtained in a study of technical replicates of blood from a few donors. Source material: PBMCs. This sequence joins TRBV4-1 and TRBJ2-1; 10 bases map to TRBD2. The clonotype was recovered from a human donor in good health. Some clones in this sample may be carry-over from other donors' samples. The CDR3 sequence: CASSQIASSGGLSSYNEQFF. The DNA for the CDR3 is TGCGCCAGCAGCCAGATCGCGTCTAGCGGGGGCCTTAGCTCCTACAATGAGCAGTTCTTC.